The rows below give T cell receptor beta chains drawn from one sample of a study of shared clonotypes between healthy human individuals. Profiled with immunoSEQ multiplex PCR; TCRdb holds only in-frame clones, not every one. Of almost 700,000 clones in the sample, 90% to 95% were seen once. Sequences were obtained from naive CD8+ T cells sorted from blood. All receptors come from a man aged 30-40 years in good health. The CDR3 runs from the conserved cysteine through the conserved F or W. D genes are given only for firm matches. Size is omitted from some rows. Given values are once, few, many or a class for expanded clones.

J gene: TRBJ2-7; clone size: few; V gene: TRBV27; D gene: NA; CDR3 DNA: TGTGCCAGCAGTCCCCATAGGGGATGGACCTACGAGCAGTACTTC; CDR3 protein: CASSPHRGWTYEQYF
J gene: TRBJ2-1; clone size: NA; V gene: TRBV11-3; D gene: TRBD2; CDR3 DNA: TGTGCCAGCAGCGAACGGACTAGCCAGTCCCTTCGCAATGAGCAGTTCTTC; CDR3 protein: CASSERTSQSLRNEQFF
J gene: TRBJ1-4; clone size: NA; V gene: TRBV6-5; D gene: NA; CDR3 DNA: TGTGCCAGCAGTGGCGTATGGGGGGGTGAAAAACTGTTTTTT; CDR3 protein: CASSGVWGGEKLFF
J gene: TRBJ2-2; clone size: NA; V gene: TRBV10-1; D gene: TRBD2; CDR3 DNA: TGCGCCAGCAGTGAGTCGGAAACTAGCGAGAACACCGGGGAGCTGTTTTTT; CDR3 protein: CASSESETSENTGELFF
J gene: TRBJ2-7; clone size: NA; V gene: TRBV2; D gene: NA; CDR3 DNA: TGTGCCAGACGAGCGGAAAACTACGAGCAGTACTTC; CDR3 protein: CARRAENYEQYF
J gene: TRBJ1-4; clone size: NA; V gene: TRBV7-9; D gene: TRBD1; CDR3 DNA: TGTGCCAGCAGCCCCGTGACAGGGAATGAAAAACTGTTTTTT; CDR3 protein: CASSPVTGNEKLFF
J gene: TRBJ1-5; clone size: few; V gene: TRBV6-1; D gene: NA; CDR3 DNA: TGTGCCAGCAGTGAACTGTCGGTTTCAGCCCAGCATTTT; CDR3 protein: CASSELSVSAQHF
J gene: TRBJ2-4; clone size: NA; V gene: TRBV27; D gene: NA; CDR3 DNA: TGTGCCAGCAGTTTTTATGGGGGTGAAAACATTCAGTACTTC; CDR3 protein: CASSFYGGENIQYF
J gene: TRBJ2-3; clone size: NA; V gene: TRBV15; D gene: NA; CDR3 DNA: TGTGCCACCAGCAGGCCGCCGTGGACAGATACGCAGTATTTT; CDR3 protein: CATSRPPWTDTQYF
J gene: TRBJ1-2; clone size: NA; V gene: TRBV6-1; D gene: NA; CDR3 DNA: TGTGCCAGCAGGGAGGGCGGCTACACCTTC; CDR3 protein: CASREGGYTF
J gene: TRBJ1-5; clone size: NA; V gene: TRBV30; D gene: NA; CDR3 DNA: TGTGCCTGGAGTAAGGGTAGATTTGGCAATCAGCCCCAGCATTTT; CDR3 protein: CAWSKGRFGNQPQHF
J gene: TRBJ1-1; clone size: NA; V gene: TRBV7-8; D gene: NA; CDR3 DNA: TGTGCCAGCAGGGAGACAGCTATGAACACTGAAGCTTTCTTT; CDR3 protein: CASRETAMNTEAFF
J gene: TRBJ2-3; clone size: NA; V gene: TRBV11-3; D gene: NA; CDR3 DNA: TGTGCCAGCAGCTTGTACGAGTATCCAGATACGCAGTATTTT; CDR3 protein: CASSLYEYPDTQYF
J gene: TRBJ2-1; clone size: NA; V gene: TRBV7-6; D gene: TRBD2; CDR3 DNA: TGTGCCAGCAGCCTAGCGGGAGAGCCTAGCTGGAATGAGCAGTTCTTC; CDR3 protein: CASSLAGEPSWNEQFF
J gene: TRBJ2-1; clone size: few; V gene: TRBV11-3; D gene: NA; CDR3 DNA: TGTGCCAGCAGCTTAGATCTATCTCACTACAATGAGCAGTTCTTC; CDR3 protein: CASSLDLSHYNEQFF
J gene: TRBJ2-1; clone size: NA; V gene: TRBV25-1; D gene: NA; CDR3 DNA: TGTGCCAGCAGTGAGCTAGTTAACGCCTACAATGAGCAGTTCTTC; CDR3 protein: CASSELVNAYNEQFF
J gene: TRBJ1-1; clone size: NA; V gene: TRBV28; D gene: NA; CDR3 DNA: TGTGCCAGCAGTTTTCGGGGTGGGGCGGAAGCTTTCTTT; CDR3 protein: CASSFRGGAEAFF
J gene: TRBJ2-3; clone size: NA; V gene: TRBV27; D gene: NA; CDR3 DNA: TGTGCCAGCAGTTTATCACCTTACAAGGACGAGGACACAGATACGCAGTATTTT; CDR3 protein: CASSLSPYKDEDTDTQYF
J gene: TRBJ2-3; clone size: NA; V gene: TRBV27; D gene: NA; CDR3 DNA: TGTGCCAGCAGTTTCGTAGATACGCAGTATTTT; CDR3 protein: CASSFVDTQYF
J gene: TRBJ1-5; clone size: NA; V gene: TRBV5-6; D gene: NA; CDR3 DNA: TGTGCCAGCAGCCAAGGGGGGGCTACACAGCCCCAGCATTTT; CDR3 protein: CASSQGGATQPQHF
J gene: TRBJ2-2; clone size: NA; V gene: TRBV28; D gene: TRBD2; CDR3 DNA: TGTGCCAGCAGTCCACCCGGGACTAGCTTTAACACCGGGGAGCTGTTTTTT; CDR3 protein: CASSPPGTSFNTGELFF
J gene: TRBJ2-7; clone size: NA; V gene: TRBV29-1; D gene: TRBD1; CDR3 DNA: TGCAGCGTTGTAGGGACAGGGGGACCCTACGAGCAGTACTTC; CDR3 protein: CSVVGTGGPYEQYF
J gene: TRBJ2-7; clone size: NA; V gene: TRBV7-9; D gene: NA; CDR3 DNA: TGTGCCAGCAGCTTAGAAGGGACGCCCTACGAGCAGTACTTC; CDR3 protein: CASSLEGTPYEQYF
J gene: TRBJ2-7; clone size: NA; V gene: TRBV5-4; D gene: TRBD1; CDR3 DNA: TGTGCCAGCAGCTCCCGGGACAGGTTCCACGAGCAGTACTTC; CDR3 protein: CASSSRDRFHEQYF
J gene: TRBJ2-7; clone size: NA; V gene: TRBV29-1; D gene: NA; CDR3 DNA: TGCAGCGTTGGGGGCCAGGGGGGCGAGCAGTACTTC; CDR3 protein: CSVGGQGGEQYF
J gene: TRBJ1-5; clone size: few; V gene: TRBV27; D gene: NA; CDR3 DNA: TGTGCCAGCCTCCGACTCTGGACACACAATCAGCCCCAGCATTTT; CDR3 protein: CASLRLWTHNQPQHF
J gene: TRBJ2-5; clone size: NA; V gene: TRBV4-1; D gene: NA; CDR3 DNA: TGCGCCAGCAGCCAAGGACCAAACGTAGAGACCCAGTACTTC; CDR3 protein: CASSQGPNVETQYF
J gene: TRBJ1-1; clone size: few; V gene: TRBV6-6; D gene: NA; CDR3 DNA: TGTGCCAGCAGTCAGTCACCGAACACTGAAGCTTTCTTT; CDR3 protein: CASSQSPNTEAFF
J gene: TRBJ2-3; clone size: NA; V gene: TRBV9; D gene: TRBD2; CDR3 DNA: TGTGCCAGCAGCTTCAGGGGGGGACTAGCGGGAGGCGAAGATACGCAGTATTTT; CDR3 protein: CASSFRGGLAGGEDTQYF
J gene: TRBJ2-2; clone size: NA; V gene: TRBV27; D gene: NA; CDR3 DNA: TGTGCCAGCAGTGAACCGGTCCTAACCGGGGAGCTGTTTTTT; CDR3 protein: CASSEPVLTGELFF
J gene: TRBJ1-1; clone size: NA; V gene: TRBV7-9; D gene: NA; CDR3 DNA: TGTGCCAGCAGCTTAGCACTCGGTGACACTGAAGCTTTCTTT; CDR3 protein: CASSLALGDTEAFF
J gene: TRBJ2-7; clone size: NA; V gene: TRBV6-6; D gene: NA; CDR3 DNA: TGTGCCAGCAGTTATCTATGGGAGCAGTACTTC; CDR3 protein: CASSYLWEQYF
J gene: TRBJ2-1; clone size: NA; V gene: TRBV7-9; D gene: TRBD1; CDR3 DNA: TGTGCCAGCAGGGTCATAGGGGACAGGGACAATGAGCAGTTCTTC; CDR3 protein: CASRVIGDRDNEQFF
J gene: TRBJ1-5; clone size: NA; V gene: TRBV6-6; D gene: NA; CDR3 DNA: TGTGCCAGCAGCCAGAGCGGACTGGGGCCCCAGCATTTT; CDR3 protein: CASSQSGLGPQHF
J gene: TRBJ2-3; clone size: NA; V gene: TRBV5-1; D gene: TRBD2; CDR3 DNA: TGCGCCAGCAGCCTAGCGGGAGGGCTAGAAGAAGATACGCAGTATTTT; CDR3 protein: CASSLAGGLEEDTQYF
J gene: TRBJ2-1; clone size: NA; V gene: TRBV5-1; D gene: NA; CDR3 DNA: TGCGCCAGCAGCTTGGCAGGCAGCTCCTCCTACAATGAGCAGTTCTTC; CDR3 protein: CASSLAGSSSYNEQFF
J gene: TRBJ2-5; clone size: NA; V gene: TRBV5-1; D gene: NA; CDR3 DNA: TGCGCCAGCAGCTCCGTCCTAAGGGGTGAAGAGACCCAGTACTTC; CDR3 protein: CASSSVLRGEETQYF
J gene: TRBJ1-3; clone size: NA; V gene: TRBV7-9; D gene: TRBD1; CDR3 DNA: TGTGCCAGCAGCTTACCACAGGGGGCGTATGGAAACACCATATATTTT; CDR3 protein: CASSLPQGAYGNTIYF
J gene: TRBJ2-7; clone size: NA; V gene: TRBV27; D gene: NA; CDR3 DNA: TGTGCCAGCAGCTCCATCCCCTACGAGCAGTACTTC; CDR3 protein: CASSSIPYEQYF
J gene: TRBJ2-2; clone size: NA; V gene: TRBV18; D gene: NA; CDR3 DNA: TGTGCCAGCTCACCCGTTACCGGGGAGCTGTTTTTT; CDR3 protein: CASSPVTGELFF
J gene: TRBJ1-1; clone size: NA; V gene: TRBV9; D gene: NA; CDR3 DNA: TGTGCCAGCAGCGTACGTGATTGGACTGAAGCTTTCTTT; CDR3 protein: CASSVRDWTEAFF
J gene: TRBJ1-1; clone size: NA; V gene: TRBV5-4; D gene: NA; CDR3 DNA: TGTGCCAGCAGCTGGAGTGGGGGAACTGAAGCTTTCTTT; CDR3 protein: CASSWSGGTEAFF
J gene: TRBJ2-3; clone size: NA; V gene: TRBV27; D gene: NA; CDR3 DNA: TGTGCCAGCAGGAGTTTAGGGAGCACAGATACGCAGTATTTT; CDR3 protein: CASRSLGSTDTQYF
J gene: TRBJ1-5; clone size: NA; V gene: TRBV7-2; D gene: NA; CDR3 DNA: TGTGCCAGCAGCTTAGGGGGCCTTCAGCCCCAGCATTTT; CDR3 protein: CASSLGGLQPQHF
J gene: TRBJ2-3; clone size: once; V gene: TRBV27; D gene: TRBD1; CDR3 DNA: TGTGCCAGCAGTTTTTACCGGGACAGCCTCCTCACAGATACGCAGTATTTT; CDR3 protein: CASSFYRDSLLTDTQYF
J gene: TRBJ2-1; clone size: NA; V gene: TRBV7-9; D gene: TRBD1; CDR3 DNA: TGTGCCAGCACCCCCCCTTGGGACAGCTCCTACAATGAGCAGTTCTTC; CDR3 protein: CASTPPWDSSYNEQFF
J gene: TRBJ2-1; clone size: NA; V gene: TRBV6-1; D gene: TRBD1; CDR3 DNA: TGTGCCAGCAGTGAACCGTCCGGGACAGGACTTTCTTACAATGAGCAGTTCTTC; CDR3 protein: CASSEPSGTGLSYNEQFF
J gene: TRBJ1-4; clone size: NA; V gene: TRBV18; D gene: NA; CDR3 DNA: TGTGCCAGCTCAGGGGGCGCCGGGGAAAAACTGTTTTTT; CDR3 protein: CASSGGAGEKLFF
J gene: TRBJ2-2; clone size: once; V gene: TRBV6-5; D gene: NA; CDR3 DNA: TGTGCCAGCGGGCCGAACACCGGGGAGCTGTTTTTT; CDR3 protein: CASGPNTGELFF
J gene: TRBJ1-5; clone size: NA; V gene: TRBV28; D gene: NA; CDR3 DNA: TGTGCCAGCAGTTTGGGACGGGGTTATAGCAATCAGCCCCAGCATTTT; CDR3 protein: CASSLGRGYSNQPQHF
J gene: TRBJ2-1; clone size: NA; V gene: TRBV13; D gene: TRBD2; CDR3 DNA: TGTGCCAGCAGCTTTCAACTAGCGGGAGTACTGTTCTTC; CDR3 protein: CASSFQLAGVLFF
J gene: TRBJ1-1; clone size: few; V gene: TRBV28; D gene: NA; CDR3 DNA: TGTGCCAGCAGTTTATCCCCGGATAAAGCTTTCTTT; CDR3 protein: CASSLSPDKAFF
J gene: TRBJ2-1; clone size: NA; V gene: TRBV28; D gene: TRBD2; CDR3 DNA: TGTGCCAGCAGTTTGTGGGGGACTAGCGGGAGCCATGAGCAGTTCTTC; CDR3 protein: CASSLWGTSGSHEQFF
J gene: TRBJ1-2; clone size: NA; V gene: TRBV5-1; D gene: NA; CDR3 DNA: TGCGCCAGCAGCTTGGAAGCCTCAAGTGCTTATGGCTACACCTTC; CDR3 protein: CASSLEASSAYGYTF
J gene: TRBJ2-7; clone size: NA; V gene: TRBV7-9; D gene: TRBD2; CDR3 DNA: TGTGCCAGCAGCTTAACAGCGGGAAACACCTACGAGCAGTACTTC; CDR3 protein: CASSLTAGNTYEQYF